This is a list of T cell receptor beta chains from one sample in a study of CD8 T cells in ankylosing spondylitis. Each CDR3 protein is one row after TCRdb ran MiXCR on the 5' RACE reads. The sample shows 350,000 to 550,000 distinct CDR3 sequences, roughly 26% of them seen only once. The sequencing input was blood, either unsorted or a sorted T cell fraction (not recorded which). All receptors come from a male donor with ankylosing spondylitis. Each CDR3 is given with its conserved first and last residue. The D gene is left open where the match is weak. Where a row states a size, it is once, few, many or the class of an expanded clone; other rows omit it.

>TRBV14|.|TRBJ1-6|.
CASSQRPGSYNSPLHF
TGTGCCAGCAGCCAGCGGCCGGGCTCCTATAATTCACCCCTCCACTTT
>TRBV12-3/TRBV12-4|TRBD1|TRBJ1-2|.
CASSSPGGLNYGYTF
TGTGCCAGCAGTTCCCCAGGGGGCCTGAACTATGGCTACACCTTC
>TRBV9|.|TRBJ2-1|.
CASSEGGTYNEQFF
TGTGCCAGCAGCGAGGGCGGGACGTACAATGAGCAGTTCTTC
>TRBV15|.|TRBJ2-7|.
CATSRVRTEFYEQYF
TGTGCCACCAGCAGAGTTCGGACAGAGTTCTACGAGCAGTACTTC
>TRBV20-1|TRBD1|TRBJ1-5|.
CSATRDRVEQPQHF
TGCAGTGCTACGAGGGACAGGGTGGAACAGCCCCAGCATTTT
>TRBV27|.|TRBJ1-5|few
CASSLYQGGQPQHF
TGTGCCAGCAGTTTATATCAGGGAGGACAGCCCCAGCATTTT
>TRBV10-2|.|TRBJ2-5|.
CATRRGQETQYF
TGCGCCACCAGGCGGGGGCAGGAGACCCAGTACTTC
>TRBV9|.|TRBJ2-2|few
CASSYYTGELFF
TGTGCCAGCAGCTACTACACCGGGGAGCTGTTTTTT
>TRBV28|TRBD2|TRBJ2-3|.
CASSLWLAGGATDTQYF
TGTGCCAGCAGTTTATGGCTAGCGGGAGGTGCGACAGATACGCAGTATTTT
>TRBV5-1|TRBD1|TRBJ2-5|many
CASSLVVGGPYVAQYF
TGCGCCAGCAGCTTGGTTGTAGGGGGCCCCTACGTGGCCCAGTACTTC
>TRBV6-4|.|TRBJ2-1|many
CASSGQSSYNEQFF
TGTGCCAGCAGCGGTCAAAGCTCCTACAATGAGCAGTTCTTC
>TRBV20-1|.|TRBJ1-5|few
CSARGSGPHSNQPQHF
TGCAGTGCTAGAGGGTCAGGTCCCCATAGCAATCAGCCCCAGCATTTT
>TRBV5-1|.|TRBJ2-5|.
CASSSGSDFEETQYF
TGCGCCAGCAGCAGTGGGTCGGACTTTGAAGAGACCCAGTACTTC
>TRBV5-1|TRBD2|TRBJ2-1|few
CASSPSGSINNEQFF
TGCGCCAGCAGCCCTAGCGGGAGTATCAACAATGAGCAGTTCTTC
>TRBV29-1|TRBD2|TRBJ2-3|.
CSVAGLAGVSTDTQYF
TGCAGCGTCGCCGGACTAGCGGGAGTTTCCACAGATACGCAGTATTTT
>TRBV20-1|TRBD2|TRBJ2-3|few
CSANGGSVRTDTQYF
TGCAGTGCTAATGGCGGGAGCGTCCGCACAGATACGCAGTATTTT
>TRBV11-2|.|TRBJ1-1|.
CASSLESRAFF
TGTGCCAGCAGCTTAGAGTCGAGGGCTTTCTTT
>TRBV5-1|.|TRBJ2-5|few
CASSLGESRETQYF
TGCGCCAGCAGCTTGGGAGAATCCCGGGAGACCCAGTACTTC
>TRBV4-1|.|TRBJ2-3|few
CASSQDVITKRLEADTQYF
TGCGCCAGCAGCCAAGATGTCATAACCAAACGCCTTGAGGCAGATACGCAGTATTTT
>TRBV19|.|TRBJ1-2|.
CASSPDTVGYTF
TGTGCCAGTAGTCCAGATACAGTAGGCTACACCTTC
>TRBV11-2|TRBD2|TRBJ2-7|.
CASSSGLAGYEQYF
TGTGCCAGCAGCTCCGGACTAGCGGGTTACGAGCAGTACTTC
>TRBV7-9|.|TRBJ1-1|.
CASSTGGPGAFF
TGTGCCAGCAGCACTGGGGGACCGGGAGCTTTCTTT
>TRBV2|.|TRBJ1-5|.
CASSSDRTHQPQHF
TGTGCCAGCAGTTCAGACAGGACCCATCAGCCCCAGCATTTT
>TRBV5-1|.|TRBJ2-7|.
CASKMQTGTYEQYF
TGCGCCAGCAAAATGCAAACCGGAACCTACGAGCAGTACTTC
>TRBV27|.|TRBJ2-3|.
CASTLRVDTDTQYF
TGTGCCAGCACCCTCCGGGTCGACACAGATACGCAGTATTTT
>TRBV5-6|.|TRBJ2-1|few
CASSLVELAPNEQFF
TGTGCCAGCAGCTTGGTAGAGCTAGCCCCCAATGAGCAGTTCTTC
>TRBV12-3/TRBV12-4|TRBD1|TRBJ1-4|.
CASSPDRGATNEKLFF
TGTGCCAGCAGTCCCGACAGGGGCGCAACTAATGAAAAACTGTTTTTT
>TRBV11-1|.|TRBJ2-5|few
CASSSTGTSPQETQYF
TGTGCCAGCAGCTCAACCGGGACGAGCCCCCAAGAGACCCAGTACTTC
>TRBV2|.|TRBJ2-6|.
CASSGSGTVRSGANVLTF
TGTGCCAGCAGTGGTTCCGGGACGGTAAGGTCTGGGGCCAACGTCCTGACTTTC
>TRBV6-1|.|TRBJ1-1|.
CASSVQENTEAFF
TGTGCCAGCAGTGTACAGGAGAACACTGAAGCTTTCTTT
>TRBV7-9|.|TRBJ1-2|.
CASSLASGIHGYTF
TGTGCCAGCAGCTTAGCCTCAGGGATTCACGGCTACACCTTC
>TRBV20-1|TRBD2|TRBJ2-7|.
CSARPGGRTYEQYF
TGCAGTGCTAGACCGGGAGGCAGGACCTACGAGCAGTACTTC
>TRBV24-1|.|TRBJ1-2|.
CATSSGQLGYGYTF
TGTGCCACCAGTTCCGGGCAGCTTGGCTATGGCTACACCTTC
>TRBV29-1|TRBD1|TRBJ2-5|.
CSVPGTGGRETQYF
TGCAGCGTTCCTGGGACAGGGGGGAGAGAGACCCAGTACTTC
>TRBV20-1|.|TRBJ2-1|.
CSARLAAYNEQFF
TGCAGTGCGAGGTTAGCGGCCTACAATGAGCAGTTCTTC
>TRBV12-3/TRBV12-4|.|TRBJ2-5|.
CASSSGPQVEETQYF
TGTGCCAGCAGTTCAGGCCCGCAGGTAGAAGAGACCCAGTACTTC
>TRBV5-1|.|TRBJ2-7|few
CASSFGGRSSYEQYF
TGCGCCAGCAGCTTTGGCGGACGATCTTCCTACGAGCAGTACTTC
>TRBV5-8|.|TRBJ2-3|.
CASSLTGTLTDTQYF
TGTGCCAGCAGCTTGACCGGGACGTTGACAGATACGCAGTATTTT
>TRBV2|TRBD1|TRBJ2-1|few
CASSDRGLYNEQFF
TGTGCCAGCAGTGACAGGGGGTTATACAATGAGCAGTTCTTC
>TRBV20-1|.|TRBJ1-1|.
CSARGDGLNTEALF
TGCAGTGCTAGGGGGGACGGATTGAACACTGAAGCTCTCTTT
>TRBV6-5|.|TRBJ1-1|few
CASSYKGRAFF
TGTGCCAGCAGTTATAAGGGCAGAGCTTTCTTT
>TRBV20-1|.|TRBJ1-6|few
CSAPVTKGNSPLHF
TGCAGTGCCCCAGTCACCAAGGGGAATTCACCCCTCCACTTT
>TRBV12-3/TRBV12-4|TRBD1|TRBJ1-3|few
CASSLPDREDGNTIYF
TGTGCCAGCAGTTTGCCGGACAGGGAGGATGGAAACACCATATATTTT
>TRBV12-3/TRBV12-4|.|TRBJ1-2|.
CASSPGTSYGYTF
TGTGCCAGCAGTCCCGGGACATCTTATGGCTACACCTTC
>TRBV5-6|.|TRBJ2-5|few
CASSSVRETQYF
TGTGCCAGCAGCTCCGTGCGGGAGACCCAGTACTTC
>TRBV5-1|TRBD2|TRBJ2-1|few
CASTAGVYNEQFF
TGCGCCAGCACAGCGGGAGTCTACAATGAGCAGTTCTTC